This T cell receptor beta chain was identified during a study of beta chain features in type 1 diabetes. Across the whole study: Across the samples, roughly 98,000,000 sorted cells were examined in total. Findings and limits, study-wide: All four CD4+ subsets from Type 1 diabetes patients carried moderately but significantly shorter TCRB CDR3s. Insertions at VDJ junctions were less frequent in type 1 diabetes patients. These patients also deleted more nucleotides at the same junctions.

Donors underwent one heparinised blood draw, around 120 mL on average. CD45RO/CCR7/CD25/CD127/CD95/CD27 staining was used to isolate CD4+ naive, central memory, regulatory and stem cell-like memory cells by sorting. The V end was cut by 7 bases, the J end by 10 bases, with 21 bases between. Germline loops: CDR1 SGHRS, CDR2 YFSETQ. This CDR3 comprises 14 residues. A remark on this clone: Its cognate antigen is unknown.

Expressed TCRB transcripts were sequenced after all isolated RNA was converted to cDNA. Sequenced by immunoSEQ multiplex PCR; TCRdb stores in-frame clones only, minus some. Here the sample spans a few hundred thousand clones, 15% being singletons. The chain employs TRBV5-1 and TRBJ2-1, with D possibly being TRBD2 (6 bases). The receptor's source is a man younger than 30 with type 1 diabetes. Sequencing used naive CD4+ T cells from blood. This CDR3 reads CASVPSAGTGEQFF. The DNA for the CDR3 is TGCGCCAGCGTGCCATCGGCGGGGACGGGAGAGCAGTTCTTC.